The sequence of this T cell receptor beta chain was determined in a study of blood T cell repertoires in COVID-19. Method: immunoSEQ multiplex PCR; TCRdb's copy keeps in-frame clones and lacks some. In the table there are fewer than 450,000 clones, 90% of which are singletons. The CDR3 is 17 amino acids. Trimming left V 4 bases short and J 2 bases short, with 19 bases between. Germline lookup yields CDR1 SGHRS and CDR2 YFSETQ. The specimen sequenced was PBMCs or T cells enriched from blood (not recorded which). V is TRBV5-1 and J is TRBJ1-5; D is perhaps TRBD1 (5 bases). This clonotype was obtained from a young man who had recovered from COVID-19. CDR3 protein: CASSPEPGFEGNQPQHF. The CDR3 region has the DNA TGCGCCAGCAGCCCGGAGCCAGGGTTCGAAGGCAATCAGCCCCAGCATTTT.